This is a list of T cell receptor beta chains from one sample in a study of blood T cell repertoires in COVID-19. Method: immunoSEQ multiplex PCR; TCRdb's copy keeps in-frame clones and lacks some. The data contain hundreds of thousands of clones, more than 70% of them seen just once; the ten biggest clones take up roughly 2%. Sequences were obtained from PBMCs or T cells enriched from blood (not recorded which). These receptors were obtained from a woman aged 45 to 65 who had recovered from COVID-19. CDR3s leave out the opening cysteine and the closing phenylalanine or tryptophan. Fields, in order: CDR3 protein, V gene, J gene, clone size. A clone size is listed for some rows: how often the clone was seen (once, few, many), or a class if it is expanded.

cdr3_aa: ATSRDFARNQPQH; v_call: TRBV19; j_call: TRBJ1-5; clone_size: .
cdr3_aa: ASSETRKLF; v_call: TRBV10-1; j_call: TRBJ1-4; clone_size: few
cdr3_aa: ASSIRGWTGGRYANYGYT; v_call: TRBV27; j_call: TRBJ1-2; clone_size: few
cdr3_aa: ATQGIGYEQY; v_call: TRBV6-5; j_call: TRBJ2-7; clone_size: .
cdr3_aa: ASSPGTGGEI; v_call: TRBV27; j_call: TRBJ2-2; clone_size: .
cdr3_aa: ASSRDGGTFADGYT; v_call: TRBV11-2; j_call: TRBJ1-2; clone_size: .
cdr3_aa: ASSPSYEQY; v_call: TRBV11-2; j_call: TRBJ2-7; clone_size: .
cdr3_aa: ASSLIKFLRRQY; v_call: TRBV28; j_call: TRBJ2-7; clone_size: few
cdr3_aa: ASSYSSGFQPQH; v_call: TRBV6-2/TRBV6-3; j_call: TRBJ1-5; clone_size: .
cdr3_aa: ASSYSGGTDTQY; v_call: TRBV5-1; j_call: TRBJ2-3; clone_size: .
cdr3_aa: ASSPRLAGVGDTQY; v_call: TRBV28; j_call: TRBJ2-3; clone_size: .
cdr3_aa: ASSGPSRDRGIREQF; v_call: TRBV6-2/TRBV6-3; j_call: TRBJ2-1; clone_size: .
cdr3_aa: ASSQSWRDTEAF; v_call: TRBV4-1; j_call: TRBJ1-1; clone_size: .
cdr3_aa: ASRPGGNEKLF; v_call: TRBV14; j_call: TRBJ1-4; clone_size: .